This is a list of T cell receptor beta chains from one sample in a study of cytomegalovirus exposure and HLA in healthy donors. The data were produced by immunoSEQ multiplex PCR, yet TCRdb's version contains in-frame clones alone and is incomplete. This table has 150,000 to 200,000 clones, 60% to 80% appearing once. Sequencing was done on a sample of PBMCs. The receptors here all came from a middle-aged woman in good health and CMV-seropositive. Both conserved end residues are part of each CDR3. The D gene is left open where the match is weak. Clone size is shown for a subset of rows, as once, few, many or a class of expanded clone.

size,D,J,V,DNA,CDR3
.,.,TRBJ1-1,TRBV19,TGTGCCAGTAGTATCTGGACATCTTACCTGAACACTGAAGCTTTCTTT,CASSIWTSYLNTEAFF
.,TRBD2,TRBJ2-4,TRBV27,TGTGCCAGCTCTACCTTATTGGGACTAGCTAGAAACATTCAGTACTTC,CASSTLLGLARNIQYF
.,TRBD1,TRBJ1-3,TRBV10-3,TGTGCCATCAGGACAGGGGACCTAAACACCATATATTTT,CAIRTGDLNTIYF
few,.,TRBJ2-1,TRBV7-9,TGTGCCAGCAGCTCATATGACAGGTCCTACAATGAGCAGTTCTTC,CASSSYDRSYNEQFF
.,.,TRBJ2-3,TRBV11-3,TGTGCCAGCAGCCATGGGGTCAGCGGGCGCACAGATACGCAGTATTTT,CASSHGVSGRTDTQYF
.,.,TRBJ1-2,TRBV7-9,TGTGCCAGCAGCGCCCTAGGACAGTATGGCTACACCTTC,CASSALGQYGYTF
.,.,TRBJ1-6,TRBV5-8,TGTGCCAGCAGCTTGTGGGCAGCAGTGGGTTCACCCCTCCACTTT,CASSLWAAVGSPLHF
.,.,TRBJ1-2,TRBV9,TGTGCCAGCAGCGTAGGAGCTGACTATGGCTACACCTTC,CASSVGADYGYTF
few,TRBD2,TRBJ2-1,TRBV19,TGTGCCAGTCACCGGGGACTAGCAGGAAATGAGCAGTTCTTC,CASHRGLAGNEQFF
.,.,TRBJ2-3,TRBV5-1,TGCGCCAGCAGCACCAATTTGGGAGGCGGAGATACGCAGTATTTT,CASSTNLGGGDTQYF
.,.,TRBJ1-4,TRBV5-6,TGTGCCAGCAGCTCACTAAATGGAATCGAATTTAAACTGTTTTTT,CASSSLNGIEFKLFF
.,.,TRBJ1-6,TRBV25-1,TGTGCCAGCAGTGAATATCCGGGTCGCTTATCACCCCTCCACTTT,CASSEYPGRLSPLHF
.,.,TRBJ1-1,TRBV28,TGTGCCAGCAGACTGCGGACAGCCTTGAACACTGAAGCTTTCTTT,CASRLRTALNTEAFF
.,.,TRBJ2-3,TRBV9,TGTGCCAGCAGCGTAGGGGAGAGACGCCCCCTCACAGATACGCAGTATTTT,CASSVGERRPLTDTQYF
.,.,TRBJ1-1,TRBV5-1,TGCGCCAGCAGCCTAAGGTCAGGGGAAGGTACTGAAGCTTTCTTT,CASSLRSGEGTEAFF
.,.,TRBJ1-1,TRBV6-6,TGTGCCAGCAGTTACTCGATGTGGCCTGAAGCTTTCTTT,CASSYSMWPEAFF
.,TRBD1,TRBJ1-3,TRBV7-6,TGTGCCAGCAGCCCTCAGACAGGGACTGGAAACACCATATATTTT,CASSPQTGTGNTIYF
.,TRBD1,TRBJ2-7,TRBV6-5,TGTGCCAGTGGCTCCGCCGGGACAGGGAAAGACGAGCAGTACTTC,CASGSAGTGKDEQYF
few,.,TRBJ2-1,TRBV6-5,TGTGCCAGCAGTTACCGCAGGCCCAGCTCCTACAATGAGCAGTTCTTC,CASSYRRPSSYNEQFF
.,.,TRBJ2-5,TRBV11-3,TGTGCCAGCAGCTTAGGGGCAGGAGGTAAAGAGACCCAGTACTTC,CASSLGAGGKETQYF
few,.,TRBJ2-2,TRBV30,TGTGCCTGGAGTGCCCTTAATGCCGGGGAGCTGTTTTTT,CAWSALNAGELFF
.,TRBD1,TRBJ1-4,TRBV4-2,TGTGCCAGCAGCACTCTCGAGGGGGCAGCGACTAATGAAAAACTGTTTTTT,CASSTLEGAATNEKLFF
.,TRBD1,TRBJ1-2,TRBV28,TGTGCCAGCAGTTTGGGACAGTATGGCTACACCTTC,CASSLGQYGYTF
.,.,TRBJ2-1,TRBV5-1,TGCGCCAGCTCCGAACCAGCCTACAATGAGCAGTTCTTC,CASSEPAYNEQFF
.,TRBD2,TRBJ2-2,TRBV7-8,TGTGCCAGCAGCATCGTAGCGGGATCGGTCACCGGGGGGCTGTTTTTT,CASSIVAGSVTGGLFF
.,.,TRBJ2-3,TRBV7-9,TGTGCCAGCAGCTTTAGGGGCGGCTTCACAGATACGCAGTATTTT,CASSFRGGFTDTQYF
.,.,TRBJ2-7,TRBV7-2,TGTGCCAGCAGCTTAAGGTCAGGCCCTTCCTACGAGCAGTACTTC,CASSLRSGPSYEQYF
.,TRBD1,TRBJ2-1,TRBV6-4,TGTGCCAGTCGACAGGGGAATGAGCAGTTCTTC,CASRQGNEQFF
.,.,TRBJ1-2,TRBV19,TGTGCCAGTAGTACCCCTCAGGGGAGCTATGGCTACACCTTC,CASSTPQGSYGYTF
.,.,TRBJ1-3,TRBV18,TGTGCCAGCTCACCAGAGGCGGGAAACACCATATATTTT,CASSPEAGNTIYF
.,TRBD1,TRBJ1-1,TRBV4-3,TGCGCCAGCAGCCAGGGGACAGGGACCACTGAAGCTTTCTTT,CASSQGTGTTEAFF
.,TRBD2,TRBJ2-1,TRBV4-2,TGTGCCAGCAGCATCCGTTGGACTAGTCAAGGCATTAATGAGCAGTTCTTC,CASSIRWTSQGINEQFF
.,.,TRBJ2-3,TRBV15,TGTGCCACCAGCAGACAGGGTAGCACAGATACGCAGTATTTT,CATSRQGSTDTQYF
.,TRBD2,TRBJ2-7,TRBV13,TGTGCCAGCAGCGCGCGTAGCGGGAGAGTGGCTGTCGAGCAGTACTTC,CASSARSGRVAVEQYF
few,.,TRBJ2-3,TRBV11-2,TGTGCCAGCAGCTTAGAACTACAGGGTACAGATACGCAGTATTTT,CASSLELQGTDTQYF
.,TRBD1,TRBJ1-3,TRBV4-3,TGCGCCAGCAGCCAGATACAGGGGCTCGGAAACACCATATATTTT,CASSQIQGLGNTIYF
once,.,TRBJ2-5,TRBV7-2,TGTGCCAGCAGCTTCGTCGGTATAATGGAAGAGACCCAGTACTTC,CASSFVGIMEETQYF
few,.,TRBJ2-7,TRBV11-2,TGTGCCAGCAGACCAGTGGGGGGGGCGCTGGGGAGGGTGCAGTACTTC,CASRPVGGALGRVQYF
.,.,TRBJ1-5,TRBV28,TGTGCCGGTAGGAGGGGGGGCCGGAATCAGCCCCAGCATTTT,CAGRRGGRNQPQHF
.,TRBD2,TRBJ2-7,TRBV28,TGTGCCAGCAGTTCCCAGACTAGCGGGAGTTTGGCCTACGAGCAGTACTTC,CASSSQTSGSLAYEQYF
.,.,TRBJ1-5,TRBV21-1,TGTGCCAGCAGCAAATTTTCGGGACAGGTGAATTCCTTAAGATATCAGCCCCAGCATTTT,CASSKFSGQVNSLRYQPQHF
.,.,TRBJ1-2,TRBV2,TGTGCCAGCAGTGAGGGGCAGGGGCCCTATGGCTACACCTTC,CASSEGQGPYGYTF
.,TRBD1,TRBJ2-1,TRBV7-9,TGTGCCAGCAGCTTAGAGGGGACAGCCTACAATGAGCAGTTCTTC,CASSLEGTAYNEQFF
once,TRBD1,TRBJ1-5,TRBV28,TGTGCCAGCAGTCCCTGGGGCGGGACAGGGGGCCATCAGCCCCAGCATTTT,CASSPWGGTGGHQPQHF
.,TRBD2,TRBJ2-1,TRBV7-9,TGTGCCAGCAGCGGGACAGTAGCGGGACTAGCGGGAGGAGAGAATGAGCAGTTCTTC,CASSGTVAGLAGGENEQFF
.,TRBD1,TRBJ2-1,TRBV7-2,TGTGCCAGCAGCTCCAACAGGGGTGAGTCCTACAATGAGCAGTTCTTC,CASSSNRGESYNEQFF
.,TRBD1,TRBJ1-2,TRBV7-9,TGTGCCAGCAGCTTACGGGACAGGGTCCCATATGGCTACACCTTC,CASSLRDRVPYGYTF
.,.,TRBJ2-5,TRBV27,TGTGCCAGCAGTATCCTCCTGCAGTACTTC,CASSILLQYF
.,.,TRBJ1-2,TRBV19,TGTGCCAGTAGTATAGAGGGCCGCGGCTACACCTTC,CASSIEGRGYTF
once,TRBD2,TRBJ2-1,TRBV29-1,TGCAGCGGTGACTTTTTGCTAGCGGGAGGGTATGAGCAGTTCTTC,CSGDFLLAGGYEQFF
.,.,TRBJ1-5,TRBV6-1,TGTGCCAGCAGTGAAGCAGGGGCCAGACAGAATCAGCCCCAGCATTTT,CASSEAGARQNQPQHF
.,TRBD2,TRBJ2-3,TRBV5-4,TGTGCCAGCAGCTTGGGTGGGAGGGCCGGGACAGATACGCAGTATTTT,CASSLGGRAGTDTQYF
.,.,TRBJ1-5,TRBV28,TGTGCCAGCAGCCTACAGGTTAATCAGCCCCAGCATTTT,CASSLQVNQPQHF
.,TRBD1,TRBJ1-3,TRBV23-1,TGCGCCAGCAGTCAACCTGGACAGGGTAGCTCTGGAAACACCATATATTTT,CASSQPGQGSSGNTIYF
.,.,TRBJ1-1,TRBV19,TGTGCCAGTAGTACCCAAACAGGGAGCACTGAAGCTTTCTTT,CASSTQTGSTEAFF
.,TRBD1,TRBJ1-1,TRBV6-5,TGTGCCAGCAGTTACTCGAGGACAGGTGAAGCTTTCTTT,CASSYSRTGEAFF
.,.,TRBJ2-4,TRBV4-1,TGCGCCAGCAGCCAAGGACCCACCGGGGTAGCCAAAAACATTCAGTACTTC,CASSQGPTGVAKNIQYF
.,TRBD2,TRBJ2-3,TRBV28,TGTGCCAGCAGTTTACCCAAACTAGCGGGGACTAGCACAGATACGCAGTATTTT,CASSLPKLAGTSTDTQYF
.,TRBD2,TRBJ2-7,TRBV7-2,TGTGCCAGCAGCCAGGGACTAGCGTTGTCCTACGAGCAGTACTTC,CASSQGLALSYEQYF